This TCR beta chain originates from a study of neurological immune-mediated disorders. This clonotype was counted many times. Time point meaning: longitudinal time-point 3. TCRdb processed the 5' RACE reads anew with MiXCR; each CDR3 protein has one entry. The sample includes some 55,000 distinct CDR3 sequences, 7.5% to 9.5% seen only once; the top ten take under 2%. Sequencing was done on a sample of PBMCs. The receptor comes from a woman in her forties in good health.

The DNA for the CDR3 is TGTGCCAGCAGCTTGGGCAGACAGGGGCGCTCGGCCGGGGAGCTGTTTTTT. This codes for CASSLGRQGRSAGELFF. The gene calls are TRBV5-6 and TRBJ2-2; 8 nucleotides agree with TRBD1. J lost 6 bases, V lost 0 bases, and 10 bases had no gene match. The CDR3 runs to 17 residues. CDR1 and CDR2 (germline): SGHDT, YYEEEE. Combining the CDR3 with reference TRBV5-6 and TRBJ2-2 gives the whole variable domain DAGVTQSPTHLIKTRGQQVTLRCSPKSGHDTVSWYQQALGQGPQFIFQYYEEEERQRGNFPDRFSGHQFPNYSSELNVNALLLGDSALYLCASSLGRQGRSAGELFFGEGSRLTVL.